The 5 T cell receptor beta chains below come from one sample, sequenced in a study of blood T cells in healthy people across ages. Primers used in a second PCR of about 7 to 12 cycles were a sample-barcoded 5' primer and a J-beta primer mix. TCRdb reanalysed the 5' RACE reads using MiXCR and keeps one entry per CDR3 protein. The sample yields 800,000 to 950,000 distinct CDR3 sequences, roughly 29% seen once. The sample was also reused in another study, on T cells of mothers and their children.

The sample comprised blood. These TCRs come from a woman in her thirties or forties in good health.

The rearrangement links TRBV10-3 to TRBJ1-1; no definite D call. CDR3 length equals 13 residues. V was shortened by 11 bases and J by 3 bases, with 16 bases between the two germline ends. CDR1 is ENHRY and CDR2 is SYGVKD in the germline V gene. DNA of the CDR3: TGTGCCTCGGGGTGGGGTCTGGACACTGAAGCTTTCTTT. Residues: CASGWGLDTEAFF.

This clonotype came up a few times. The rearrangement joins TRBV12-3 or TRBV12-4 to TRBJ2-1; no clear D. V lost 6 bases, J lost 0 bases, and 9 bases lay in between. This CDR3 contains 14 residues. CDR3 bases: TGTGCCAGCAGCCCAACCCGCTCCTACAATGAGCAGTTCTTC. It specifies CASSPTRSYNEQFF.

This clonotype was counted at least ten times. This chain links TRBV29-1 with TRBJ2-7; D may be TRBD1 (5 bases). The CDR3 extends over 15 amino acids. The V gene lost 4 bases and the J gene lost 6 bases, with 22 bases spanning the gap. Germline CDR1 and CDR2: SQVTM and ANQGSEA. The CDR3 loop is CSVVGQGFTAFEQYF. The DNA for the CDR3 is TGCAGCGTTGTGGGGCAGGGCTTTACAGCCTTCGAGCAGTACTTC.

The chain combines TRBV7-2 with TRBJ1-3, with 9 bases fitting TRBD1. The CDR3 loop spans 15 amino acids. CDR1 is SGHTA, CDR2 FQGNSA, per germline. V lost 5 bases, J lost 6 bases, and 8 bases stayed unmatched. The CDR3: CASSPGQGRANTIYF. The CDR3 DNA reads TGTGCCAGCAGCCCGGGACAGGGTAGAGCAAACACCATATATTTT. Full variable domain (remainder filled in from reference TRBV7-2 and TRBJ1-3): GAGVSQSPSNKVTEKGKDVELRCDPISGHTALYWYRQSLGQGLEFLIYFQGNSAPDKSGLPSDRFSAERTGGSVSTLTIQRTQQEDSAVYLCASSPGQGRANTIYFGEGSWLTVV.

This clonotype was seen a handful of times. A clone one base away is much larger, so this may be a read error. The chain recombines TRBV7-7 with TRBJ2-7; 9 nucleotides match TRBD1. This CDR3 is 16 amino acids long. Germline V gene sequence: CDR1 SSHAT, CDR2 FNYEAQ (reference sequence). CDR3 loop: CASSLAAGTGLYEQYF. CDR3 coding DNA: TGTGCTAGCAGCTTAGCGGCCGGGACAGGGCTCTACGAGCAGTACTTC.